One and the same sample provided the 28 T cell receptor beta chains below, sequenced in a study of blood T cells in healthy people across ages. A sample-barcoded 5' primer and a J-beta primer mix were used in a second PCR of about 7 to 11 cycles. TCRdb independently ran MiXCR on the 5' RACE reads; one entry per CDR3 protein. The sample shows about 750,000 distinct CDR3 sequences, about 55% of them seen only once. The source material was blood. The receptor set was obtained from a man older than 75 in good health.

In this sample, this clonotype turned up once. The rearrangement links TRBV29-1 to TRBJ2-4; 7 nucleotides align to TRBD2. Germline V gives CDR1 SQVTM, CDR2 ANQGSEA. This CDR3 region has 12 residues. The V and J ends lost 5 bases and 9 bases, in that order; junction bases with no gene match: 7. DNA for the CDR3: TGCAGCGTTAGCAGGGAGGGAGGCATTCAGTACTTC. Translating it yields CSVSREGGIQYF.

The chain recombines TRBV6-6 with TRBJ2-7, with D tentatively TRBD1 or TRBD2 (5 bases each). CDR1 MNHNY and CDR2 SVGAGI come from the germline V gene (reference sequence). The V gene lost 4 bases and the J gene lost 6 bases, with 16 bases spanning the gap. The CDR3 extends over 14 amino acids. The CDR3 region is CASSFSGPLGEQYF. As DNA, the CDR3 is TGTGCCAGCAGTTTTTCGGGGCCGCTGGGCGAGCAGTACTTC.

The rearrangement links TRBV29-1 to TRBJ1-1; a weak D match, TRBD1 (6 bases). This CDR3 region has 14 residues. V lost 5 bases to trimming and J lost 1 base, with 14 bases between them. In germline, CDR1 is SQVTM, CDR2 ANQGSEA. CDR3 DNA sequence: TGCAGCGTTCTGCATGGACAGACGAACACTGAAGCTTTCTTT. It encodes CSVLHGQTNTEAFF. The full variable domain, with the rest looked up from reference TRBV29-1 and TRBJ1-1, is SAVISQKPSRDICQRGTSLTIQCQVDSQVTMMFWYRQQPGQSLTLIATANQGSEATYESGFVIDKFPISRPNLTFSTLTVSNMSPEDSSIYLCSVLHGQTNTEAFFGQGTRLTVV.

The gene calls are TRBV13 and TRBJ2-3; a possible D gene is TRBD1 (6 bases). CDR3 length: 17 residues. Germline V gene data show CDR1 as PRHDT and CDR2 as FYEKMQ (reference sequence). Trimming removed 1 base from V and 2 bases from J, with 16 bases in between. The CDR3 coding sequence is TGTGCCAGCAGCTTAGTTAGGACAGACTATCTCACAGATACGCAGTATTTT. It encodes CASSLVRTDYLTDTQYF.

V and J are TRBV5-1 and TRBJ1-2; tentative D call: TRBD1 (6 bases). V dropped 7 bases and J dropped 0 bases, with 19 bases sitting between them. Per germline, CDR1 SGHRS and CDR2 YFSETQ. The length of the CDR3 is 16 residues. The CDR3 reads CASGSGGPSANYGYTF. The DNA for the CDR3 is TGCGCCAGCGGGTCGGGGGGCCCCTCAGCTAACTATGGCTACACCTTC.

This clonotype has only a few counts. The V gene is TRBV6-6, the J gene TRBJ2-1, with D unclear. V shed 0 bases and J shed 5 bases, with 8 bases lying between them. The CDR3 contains 14 residues. CDR1 and CDR2 from the germline V gene are MNHNY and SVGAGI (reference sequence). The DNA of the CDR3 is TGTGCCAGCAGTTACTCGGGGTCCAACAATGAGCAGTTCTTC. The encoded protein is CASSYSGSNNEQFF.

V gene TRBV19 combines with J gene TRBJ2-5; D is possibly TRBD1 or TRBD2 (5 bases each). CDR3 length equals 14 residues. The germline V gene has CDR1 LNHDA and CDR2 SQIVND (reference sequence). The ends were cut back, 2 bases at V and 5 bases at J, with 12 bases in the middle. The CDR3, as DNA: TGTGCCAGTAGTATACAGGGCGGCGGGGAGACCCAGTACTTC. This translates into CASSIQGGGETQYF.

The rearrangement links TRBV20-1 to TRBJ2-5; 8 nucleotides match TRBD1. The CDR3 sequence is 15 residues long. V was pared by 2 bases and J by 5 bases, with 10 bases of the junction left unmatched. CDR1 and CDR2 (germline): DFQATT, SNEGSKA (reference sequence). The CDR3 protein is CSARPSTGAKETQYF. The CDR3 nucleotides are TGCAGTGCTAGACCTTCGACAGGGGCGAAGGAGACCCAGTACTTC.

The rearrangement joins TRBV5-1 to TRBJ2-7; D is unresolved. This CDR3 comprises 16 residues. V was pared by 4 bases and J by 1 base, with 18 bases between. Germline V CDR1 and CDR2: SGHRS, YFSETQ. DNA of the CDR3: TGCGCCAGCAGCGTGGGTTCGGCTACCGGATCCTACGAGCAGTACTTC. Protein sequence: CASSVGSATGSYEQYF.

This clonotype was found a few times. This chain uses TRBV9 with TRBJ2-1; 9 bases are a match to TRBD2. CDR1 is SGDLS, CDR2 YYNGEE, per germline. J was trimmed by 8 bases and V by 2 bases; bases with no gene match: 8. The CDR3 contains 15 residues. CDR3 loop: CASSVSGSGSDEQFF. The CDR3 DNA sequence: TGTGCCAGCAGCGTTAGCGGGAGCGGTTCGGATGAGCAGTTCTTC.

The chain uses TRBV9 and TRBJ2-2; perhaps TRBD2 as D (5 bases). Looked up from germline, CDR1 is SGDLS and CDR2 is YYNGEE. V shed 0 bases and J shed 1 base, with 7 bases lying between them. The CDR3 loop spans 15 amino acids. The CDR3 nucleotides read TGTGCCAGCAGCGTAGATGCGGGGAACACCGGGGAGCTGTTTTTT. This gives the protein CASSVDAGNTGELFF.

The chain recombines TRBV4-2 with TRBJ2-4; TRBD1 matches 12 bases. The J call may be incorrect, as the DNA end agrees better with TRBJ2-7. The CDR3 is 16 amino acids. CDR1 and CDR2 (germline): LGHNA, YNFKEQ. CDR3 protein: CASSLSGTGGMNEQYF. Written as DNA, the CDR3 is TGTGCCAGCAGTCTTAGCGGGACAGGGGGCATGAACGAGCAGTACTTC.

This chain links TRBV20-1 with TRBJ2-4, with 12 positions matching TRBD2. Trimming at V came to 0 bases and at J to 6 bases, leaving 9 bases not matched to a gene. The germline gives CDR1 DFQATT, CDR2 SNEGSKA (reference sequence). The CDR3 covers 17 residues. This CDR3 reads CSARERLAGVVGNIQYF. The DNA of the CDR3 is TGCAGTGCTAGAGAAAGACTAGCGGGAGTTGTGGGAAACATTCAGTACTTC.

This clonotype has more than one count but fewer than ten. This chain connects TRBV15 to TRBJ2-6; D remains ambiguous. The CDR3 has 12 residues. V gave up 5 bases and J gave up 2 bases, with 1 base separating them. Germline V lookup: CDR1 LNHNV, CDR2 YYDKDF (reference sequence). The CDR3 region has the DNA TGTGCCACCAGCCCTGGGGCCAACGTCCTGACTTTC. This translates into CATSPGANVLTF.

This clonotype was counted only a few times. The chain recombines TRBV5-1 with TRBJ2-7; 7 bases line up with TRBD2. Looked up from germline, CDR1 is SGHRS and CDR2 is YFSETQ. V shed 4 bases, J shed 0 bases, and the junction held 10 bases outside the gene matches. There are 16 residues in the CDR3. Here the CDR3 reads CASSPTLAEGSYEQYF. In DNA form, the CDR3 reads TGCGCCAGCAGCCCTACCCTAGCGGAGGGCTCCTACGAGCAGTACTTC.

The CDR3 DNA reads TGTGCCAGCAGTATAGGACAGGGGGCAAACTATGGCTACACCTTC. Translating it yields CASSIGQGANYGYTF. This chain connects TRBV2 to TRBJ1-2; 11 positions match TRBD1. The CDR3 length is 15 residues. Germline CDR1 reads SNHLY; CDR2 reads FYNNEI. J gave up 2 bases and V 5 bases, and 4 bases lay outside the gene matches.

The V and J genes are TRBV7-8 and TRBJ1-1; 7 bases line up with TRBD1. Unmatched junction bases numbered 6, after V lost 3 bases and J lost 5 bases. The CDR3 sequence is 14 residues long. Germline-derived CDR1 and CDR2 are SGHVS and FQNEAQ. The CDR3 DNA follows: TGTGCCAGCAGCTTCCCAGGGGGAGGGACTGAAGCTTTCTTT. It is translated as CASSFPGGGTEAFF.

The chain couples TRBV20-1 to TRBJ2-7, with 10 bases matching TRBD2. V shed 3 bases, J shed 5 bases, and the junction held 10 bases outside the gene matches. This CDR3 has 15 amino acids. The germline CDR1 and CDR2 sequences are DFQATT and SNEGSKA (reference sequence). Written as DNA, the CDR3 is TGCAGTGCTAGTGGTCTAGCGGGAGCGAGGGACGAGCAGTACTTC. This encodes CSASGLAGARDEQYF.

This clonotype was detected a few times. The chain recombines TRBV6-5 with TRBJ2-5; no clear D gene. The J call may be incorrect, as the DNA end agrees better with TRBJ2-7. Germline lookup yields CDR1 MNHEY and CDR2 SVGAGI. CDR3 size: 13 residues. The chain's CDR3 is CASSYLQTSEQYF. CDR3 DNA sequence: TGTGCCAGCAGTTACTTACAGACCTCCGAGCAGTACTTC.

V is TRBV2 and J is TRBJ2-1; maybe TRBD2 (5 bases). Germline loops: CDR1 SNHLY, CDR2 FYNNEI. V was trimmed by 3 bases and J by 8 bases, leaving 17 bases between them. The CDR3 length is 15 residues. The CDR3 DNA reads TGTGCCAGCAGTGATGGTCTAGCAGGTAACCATGAGCAGTTCTTC. Translation gives CASSDGLAGNHEQFF.

V gene TRBV16 combines with J gene TRBJ2-1; 11 bases map to TRBD2. The tail of the sequence fits TRBJ2-7 better, so the J call may be wrong. There are 17 residues in the CDR3. Germline V gives CDR1 KGHSY, CDR2 FQNENV. CDR3 loop: CASSPGLAGGSYNEQYF. The CDR3 DNA reads TGTGCCAGCAGCCCTGGGCTAGCGGGAGGCTCCTACAATGAGCAGTACTTC.

This clonotype was picked up many times. The rearrangement joins TRBV27 to TRBJ2-1, with 8 bases that match TRBD2. Per the germline V gene, CDR1 is MNHEY and CDR2 is SMNVEV (reference sequence). J gave up 5 bases and V 3 bases, and 6 bases lay outside the gene matches. The CDR3 is 15 residues long. For the CDR3, the DNA is TGTGCCAGCAGTTTCCTCAGCGGGAGTGACAATGAGCAGTTCTTC. Translated: CASSFLSGSDNEQFF.

The chain links TRBV5-1 to TRBJ2-1; D ambiguous. The CDR3 is made up of 14 amino acids. Trimming removed 0 bases at V and 9 bases at J, with 13 bases between. Germline loops: CDR1 SGHRS, CDR2 YFSETQ. CDR3 residues: CASSLAPGSSEQFF. As DNA, the CDR3 is TGCGCCAGCAGCTTGGCCCCAGGCAGCTCTGAGCAGTTCTTC.

This chain connects TRBV7-2 to TRBJ2-7; TRBD2 matches at 9 bases. Germline V gene lookup returns CDR1 SGHTA and CDR2 FQGNSA. V lost 5 bases and J lost 7; bases outside the gene matches: 15. The CDR3 runs 16 residues. CDR3 in amino acids: CASSNSGSRVPHEQYF. Written as DNA, the CDR3 is TGTGCCAGCAGCAATAGCGGGAGTCGGGTCCCCCATGAGCAGTACTTC.

The rearrangement joins TRBV7-2 to TRBJ1-2; TRBD1 might be the D (6 bases). The V gene's germline CDR1 is SGHTA and CDR2 FQGNSA. Trimming cost V 1 base and J 8 bases, with 17 bases left between them. The CDR3 is 15 residues long. The CDR3 DNA reads as TGTGCCAGCAGCTTAGTCCCCGGGACACAATCGGGCTACACCTTC. Protein sequence: CASSLVPGTQSGYTF.

V is TRBV10-3 and J is TRBJ2-1; TRBD2 is a possible D gene (5 bases). Gene TRBJ2-7 matches the end of the DNA better, so the J call may be wrong. This CDR3 comprises 14 residues. Germline values: CDR1 ENHRY, CDR2 SYGVKD. The CDR3: CATSGLSGYNEQYF. In DNA, the CDR3 is TGTGCCACCTCTGGTCTGAGCGGCTACAATGAGCAGTACTTC.

V usage is TRBV20-1 and J usage is TRBJ1-6; D is unclear. Germline CDR1 is DFQATT and CDR2 is SNEGSKA (reference sequence). V was cut by 2 bases and J by 2 bases, with 10 bases left in between. The CDR3 totals 15 residues. The CDR3 protein is CSARLDTAYNSPLHF. CDR3 coding DNA: TGCAGTGCTAGACTCGACACCGCCTATAATTCACCCCTCCACTTT.

The chain is built from TRBV6-1 and TRBJ2-1; D may match TRBD1 or TRBD2 (5 bases each). There are 19 residues in the CDR3. The germline V gene has CDR1 MNHNS and CDR2 SASEGT. The ends were cut back, 6 bases at V and 0 bases at J, with 24 bases in the middle. The CDR3 protein is CASRGQAPGTPSSYNEQFF. The CDR3 DNA reads TGTGCCAGCAGGGGCCAGGCCCCCGGGACCCCGAGCTCCTACAATGAGCAGTTCTTC.